This paragraph reports one T cell receptor (beta chain). Its antigen is not known. This sample stems from a study of OX40 agonist ivuxolimab in advanced cancers. For the study at large: Of mixed ages from about 23 to 79 and averaging about 56 years, the group was approximately 84% male. Three dose-escalation patients had partial responses: one with hepatocellular carcinoma and two with cutaneous melanoma.

Profiled with immunoSEQ multiplex PCR; TCRdb holds only in-frame clones, not every one. Altogether about 48,000 clones are present, 75% to 90% being singletons, with the ten largest covering roughly 12%. Study-wide results and caveats: What antigens the expanded peripheral T cells recognized was never established.

The CDR3 has 15 amino acids. The trim removed 2 bases at V and 5 bases at J, leaving 5 bases unmatched. CDR1 is SGHTA, CDR2 FQGNSA, per germline. V and J are TRBV7-2 and TRBJ2-5, with 10 bases fitting TRBD1. This sequence originates from an adult with an advanced solid tumor such as melanoma, head and neck, liver or kidney cancer. This specimen consisted of CD4+ or CD8+ T cells sorted from blood, obtained in a trial of the OX40 agonist ivuxolimab. The CDR3 spells CASSLNTGQGETQYF. The DNA for the CDR3 is TGTGCCAGCAGCTTAAATACGGGACAGGGGGAGACCCAGTACTTC.